Shown below are 20 T cell receptor beta chains from a single sample sequenced in a study of blood T cell repertoires in COVID-19 (dated by TCRdb to 2018 to 2021). Library preparation used the immunoSEQ multiplex PCR assay. In TCRdb, the immuneACCESS table is reduced to in-frame sequences with V and J assigned. These tables do not hold every clone; where another copy was compared, an unresolved V gene accounts for under half, and the others remain unexplained. In all, the sample holds some 250,000 clones, and roughly 90% of those were seen once. The ten most abundant clones make up roughly 2% of the sample. Sequenced sample: peripheral blood. The receptors here all came from a man aged 25-40 years with active or convalescent COVID-19.

This clone was seen once. The V call is TRBV3-1 (or the pseudogene TRBV3-2), the J call TRBJ2-7, with D possibly matching TRBD1 (5 bases). The CDR3 has 15 residues. Germline V gene lookup returns CDR1 LGHDT and CDR2 YNNKEL (reference sequence). The V and J ends lost 0 bases and 3 bases respectively, with 12 bases between them. As DNA, the CDR3 is TGTGCCAGCAGCCAAGAAAGGCAGGGTGGCTACGAGCAGTACTTC. It codes for CASSQERQGGYEQYF.

The J gene is TRBJ2-1, the V gene TRBV6-1; TRBD2 matches 15 bases. The germline CDR1 and CDR2 sequences are MNHNS and SASEGT. The CDR3 totals 22 residues. Trimming at V came to 2 bases and at J to 7 bases, leaving 21 bases not matched to a gene. DNA for the CDR3: TGTGCCAGCAGTGAACCCAAAATCCTATTCCCGGGACTAGCGGGGGGAGAGAATGAGCAGTTCTTC. Amino acids: CASSEPKILFPGLAGGENEQFF.

The chain is built from TRBV4-1 and TRBJ2-1, with TRBD2 matching 16 bases. Germline V gives CDR1 MGHRA, CDR2 YSYEKL. The length of the CDR3 is 18 residues. Trimming removed 4 bases from V and 2 bases from J; junction bases left unmatched: 5. The CDR3 nucleotides read TGCGCCAGCAGCCCCCTCGGGACTAGCGGGGGGGCCTACAATGAGCAGTTCTTC. This translates into CASSPLGTSGGAYNEQFF.

Only one count was recorded for this clone. The V and J genes are TRBV5-1 and TRBJ1-2; a possible D gene is TRBD1 (6 bases). The CDR3 runs 17 residues. From germline, CDR1 is SGHRS and CDR2 YFSETQ. The ends were cut back, 3 bases at V and 1 base at J, with 19 bases in the middle. This CDR3 is CASSYTTGPTFNYGYTF. The DNA for the CDR3 is TGCGCCAGCAGCTATACTACAGGGCCCACGTTTAACTATGGCTACACCTTC.

The chain is built from TRBV14 and TRBJ1-1; D not resolved. Germline CDR1 SGHDN, CDR2 FVKESK. The CDR3 extends over 13 amino acids. V dropped 4 bases and J dropped 0 bases, with 6 bases sitting between them. The CDR3 loop is CASSRDMNTEAFF. CDR3 sequence (DNA): TGTGCCAGCAGCCGCGACATGAACACTGAAGCTTTCTTT.

This clone was counted a single time. The rearrangement links TRBV14 to TRBJ2-7; D possibly corresponds to TRBD1 (5 bases). Germline V CDR1 and CDR2: SGHDN, FVKESK. The CDR3 sequence is 17 residues long. V lost 2 bases to trimming and J lost 3 bases, with 20 bases between them. CDR3 DNA sequence: TGTGCCAGCAGCCAACCCACCGGGCAGGGTGGCTTCTACGAGCAGTACTTC. This translates into CASSQPTGQGGFYEQYF. Looking up the rest from reference TRBV14 and TRBJ2-7 gives the full variable domain: EAGVTQFPSHSVIEKGQTVTLRCDPISGHDNLYWYRRVMGKEIKFLLHFVKESKQDESGMPNNRFLAERTGGTYSTLKVQPAELEDSGVYFCASSQPTGQGGFYEQYFGPGTRLTVT.

V gene TRBV19 combines with J gene TRBJ1-5; TRBD1 agrees at 11 bases. V lost 4 bases, J lost 4 bases, and 15 bases stayed unmatched. This CDR3 contains 19 residues. Germline values: CDR1 LNHDA, CDR2 SQIVND (reference sequence). CDR3 sequence reads: CASSKPTGTGGIHNQPQHF. The CDR3 DNA reads TGTGCCAGTAGTAAGCCAACCGGGACAGGGGGAATCCATAATCAGCCCCAGCATTTT. The full variable domain, in which reference TRBV19 and TRBJ1-5 provide the parts outside the CDR3, is DGGITQSPKYLFRKEGQNVTLSCEQNLNHDAMYWYRQDPGQGLRLIYYSQIVNDFQKGDIAEGYSVSREKKESFPLTVTSAQKNPTAFYLCASSKPTGTGGIHNQPQHFGDGTRLSIL.

V gene TRBV19 combines with J gene TRBJ2-7, with 8 bases that match TRBD1. The V gene end was trimmed by 9 bases and the J gene end by 3 bases; junction bases not matched to a gene: 4. CDR3 length: 12 amino acids. Germline V gene sequence: CDR1 LNHDA, CDR2 SQIVND (reference sequence). CDR3 DNA: TGTGCCAGGGCGACAGGGGTCTACGAGCAGTACTTC. As protein: CARATGVYEQYF.

This clone was recorded once. The J gene is TRBJ2-1, the V gene TRBV7-8; D uncertain. The CDR3 runs to 11 residues. In germline, CDR1 is SGHVS, CDR2 FQNEAQ. Trimming left V 8 bases short and J 10 bases short, with 12 bases between. Written as DNA, the CDR3 is TGTGCCAGCGGCCCTTGGGCGGAGCAGTTCTTC. Translation gives CASGPWAEQFF.

The genes are TRBV7-2 and TRBJ1-1; 8 bases align to TRBD1. This CDR3 is 17 amino acids long. The V gene's germline CDR1 is SGHTA and CDR2 FQGNSA. The ends lost 5 bases at V and 4 bases at J; junction bases unmatched: 15. The CDR3 spells CASSPEKLDRGGTEAFF. Here the CDR3 DNA reads TGTGCCAGCAGCCCCGAAAAGTTAGACAGGGGAGGCACTGAAGCTTTCTTT.

The rearrangement joins TRBV18 to TRBJ1-5, with a weak D call TRBD1 (6 bases). There are 16 residues in the CDR3. Deletions cut 0 bases from V and 3 bases from J, with 12 bases between. Germline lookup yields CDR1 KGHSH and CDR2 LQKENI. CDR3 amino acids: CASSPPGGDPNQPQHF. The CDR3 DNA reads TGTGCCAGCTCACCACCTGGGGGCGACCCCAATCAGCCCCAGCATTTT. Using reference TRBV18 and TRBJ1-5 for the parts outside the CDR3, the full variable domain is NAGVMQNPRHLVRRRGQEARLRCSPMKGHSHVYWYRQLPEEGLKFMVYLQKENIIDESGMPKERFSAEFPKEGPSILRIQQVVRGDSAAYFCASSPPGGDPNQPQHFGDGTRLSIL.

The J gene is TRBJ2-7, the V gene TRBV6-6, with D perhaps matching TRBD2 (6 bases). Germline V gene sequence: CDR1 MNHNY, CDR2 SVGAGI (reference sequence). V dropped 7 bases and J dropped 7 bases, with 17 bases sitting between them. The length of the CDR3 is 13 residues. In DNA form, the CDR3 reads TGTGCCAGCAAGGGACTGACCCCCGGGGAGCAGTACTTC. This gives the protein CASKGLTPGEQYF.

The J gene is TRBJ2-3, the V gene TRBV19, with TRBD1 matching 7 bases. CDR1 LNHDA and CDR2 SQIVND come from the germline V gene (reference sequence). Trimming cost V 4 bases and J 2 bases; bases outside gene matches: 3. The CDR3 is 14 residues long. CDR3 sequence (DNA): TGTGCCAGTAGTACGACAGGGACCACAGATACGCAGTATTTT. Its protein is CASSTTGTTDTQYF.

The rearrangement uses TRBV3-1 (or the pseudogene TRBV3-2) and TRBJ2-7; 9 nucleotides match TRBD2. The CDR3 sequence is 14 residues long. Germline CDR1 and CDR2: LGHDT and YNNKEL (reference sequence). V gave up 4 bases and J gave up 2 bases; unmatched junction bases: 3. The CDR3 nucleotides read TGTGCCAGCAGCCCTCTAGCGGGACCCTACGAGCAGTACTTC. Encoded protein: CASSPLAGPYEQYF.

The rearrangement uses TRBV9 and TRBJ1-6; 9 positions agree with TRBD1. From germline, CDR1 is SGDLS and CDR2 YYNGEE. The CDR3 spans 15 residues. The trim removed 4 bases at V and 3 bases at J, leaving 2 bases unmatched. The CDR3 spells CASSPDRGYNSPLHF. DNA for the CDR3: TGTGCCAGCAGCCCGGACAGGGGCTATAATTCACCCCTCCACTTT.

The CDR3 protein is CASSSDSGKPYGYTF. DNA for the CDR3: TGTGCCAGCAGCTCCGACTCGGGGAAGCCCTATGGCTACACCTTC. The rearrangement uses TRBV7-3 and TRBJ1-2; D is undetermined. The germline V and J ends were trimmed by 4 bases and 4 bases, with 16 bases remaining between them. This CDR3 is 15 amino acids long. Germline CDR1 SGHTA, CDR2 FQGTGA.

The CDR3 region is CASSSGSGGAHGELFF. As DNA, the CDR3 is TGTGCCAGCAGCTCGGGCAGCGGGGGGGCCCACGGGGAGCTGTTTTTT. The V call is TRBV7-3, the J call TRBJ2-2, with TRBD2 matching 10 bases. Germline V lookup: CDR1 SGHTA, CDR2 FQGTGA. V lost 4 bases and J lost 7; bases outside the gene matches: 9. This CDR3 has 16 amino acids.

The gene calls are TRBV9 and TRBJ2-7; TRBD1 matches 11 bases. V dropped 4 bases and J dropped 2; count of bases not matched to a gene: 5. CDR1 and CDR2 (germline): SGDLS, YYNGEE. CDR3 length: 15 residues. The CDR3 region is CASSRTGQGAYEQYF. In DNA, the CDR3 is TGTGCCAGCAGCCGGACGGGACAGGGGGCCTACGAGCAGTACTTC.

The chain is built from TRBV30 and TRBJ1-1, with 8 positions matching TRBD1. Trimming took 0 bases from V and 3 from J; bases not matched to a gene: 6. In germline, CDR1 is GTSNPN, CDR2 SVGIG (reference sequence). The CDR3 has 15 amino acids. The CDR3 bases are TGTGCCTGGAGTGTTTTCCAGGGGGCGGACACTGAAGCTTTCTTT. It specifies CAWSVFQGADTEAFF.

J is TRBJ1-1 and V is TRBV5-1; the D gene is possibly TRBD1 (6 bases). Germline CDR1 SGHRS, CDR2 YFSETQ. The ends were cut back, 4 bases at V and 8 bases at J, with 18 bases in the middle. The CDR3 loop spans 14 amino acids. The DNA of the CDR3 is TGCGCCAGCAGCCCCCGGACAGTTTCCGTGGAAGCTTTCTTT. Translation: CASSPRTVSVEAFF.